The following is a T cell receptor (beta chain) sequence with its context. This clonotype turned up a few times. The antigen it recognizes is unknown. The sample holds no much larger clone one base away, and base qualities are not on file. The record originates from a study of T-cell reconstitution after alpha-beta-depleted transplantation in children (dated by TCRdb to the mid-2010s). Regarding the study in general: T-cell immune reconstitution after TCRalphabeta/CD19-depleted allogeneic hematopoietic cell transplantation in children was quantitatively tracked in the study by means of TCR repertoire profiling.

Libraries were constructed by PCR. Sequencing was carried out with an Illumina HiSeq 2500. To normalize quantification of the TCRbeta repertoire, the TCR libraries were built with molecular barcoding that relied on unique molecular identifiers. TCRdb redid the processing of the public reads, applying fastp at Q25 and MiXCR, and retained in-frame beta chains. Each CDR3 protein gets just one entry, which takes the most common genes and DNA from the rows behind it. In all, the sample holds about 480,000 distinct CDR3 sequences, and about 12% of those were seen once. The top ten clonotypes cover over 5.5% of the sample. The source is a human donor who donated a stem cell graft to a child with combined immunodeficiency. The sample consisted of PBMCs from the stem cell graft donor, taken from the stem cell graft.

This receptor has the CDR3 CASSFLSSGGETQYF. The nucleotide sequence reads TGTGCCAGCAGTTTTCTCTCTAGCGGGGGAGAGACCCAGTACTTC. The chain couples TRBV28 to TRBJ2-5, and 10 bases in between align with TRBD2. CDR1 MDHEN and CDR2 SYDVKM were looked up in the germline V gene. Including the terminal cysteine and phenylalanine, the CDR3 comprises 15 residues. Of all the DNA, just the CDR3 is kept, 45 bases in frame from base 1. Trimming takes 3 bases off V and 4 bases off J; junction bases not matched to a gene: 5.